This TCR beta chain was identified in a study of breast tumors, draining lymph nodes, adjacent tissues. Breast cancer patients provided tissue from their axillary draining lymph nodes. The CDR3 covers 15 residues. Germline loops: CDR1 MGHRA, CDR2 YSYEKL. Trimming left V 1 base short and J 4 bases short, with 13 bases between. This clonotype was recorded many times. A single record per CDR3 protein comes from TCRdb applying MiXCR to the multiplex PCR reads. The sample records roughly 120,000 distinct CDR3 sequences, 15% to 20% being singletons. This receptor was identified in a female donor with breast cancer. Some clones in this sample may be carry-over from other donors' samples. Sequenced sample: axillary lymph node tissue. This rearrangement joins TRBV4-1 to TRBJ1-2; D uncertain. CDR3 nucleotides: TGCGCCAGCAGCCAAGTTCCAGGAAGTGTCTATGGCTACACCTTC. It specifies CASSQVPGSVYGYTF.